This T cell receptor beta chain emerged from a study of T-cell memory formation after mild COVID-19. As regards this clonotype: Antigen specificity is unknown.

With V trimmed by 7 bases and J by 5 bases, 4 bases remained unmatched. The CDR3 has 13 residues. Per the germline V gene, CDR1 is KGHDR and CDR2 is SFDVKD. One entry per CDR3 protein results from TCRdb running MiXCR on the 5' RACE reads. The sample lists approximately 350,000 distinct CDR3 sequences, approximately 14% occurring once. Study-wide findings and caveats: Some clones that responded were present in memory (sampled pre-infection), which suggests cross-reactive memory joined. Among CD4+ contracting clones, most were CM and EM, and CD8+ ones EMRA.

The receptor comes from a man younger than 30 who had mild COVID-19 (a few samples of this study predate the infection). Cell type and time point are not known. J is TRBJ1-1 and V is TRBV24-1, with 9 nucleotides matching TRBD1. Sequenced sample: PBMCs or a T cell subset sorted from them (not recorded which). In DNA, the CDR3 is TGTGCCACCAGAGGACAGGGGAAAACTGAAGCTTTCTTT. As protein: CATRGQGKTEAFF.